This T cell receptor beta chain was identified in a study of shared clonotypes between healthy human individuals (dated by TCRdb to about 2020). Study-wide context: A couple of women and a few men aged 18 to 49 years were included in the cohort. For each donor, CD4 naive and CD4 memory were each given three plates, CD8 naive was given two plates, and CD8 memory was given one plate. The study deeply sequenced blood TCR repertoires of several healthy adults to estimate repertoire size and the extent of clonotype sharing between individuals. Different laboratories and diverse techniques were used to prepare libraries and sequence TCR repertoires, to increase sequencing depth and limit assay-specific biases. Leukapheresis yielded between about 0.9 and 9.5 billion PBMCs per donor. General conclusions and limits of the study: Sharing across several donors was observed for approximately 5% of naive CD4, less than 4% of naive CD8, over 2% of memory CD4, and around 0.4% of memory CD8 clonotypes. Incomplete sequencing was indicated by rarefaction of sorted-subset datasets, despite the large sequencing depth. Compared with non-shared clonotypes, the clonotypes found in all four sorted-subset donors had higher generation probabilities. Sampling was limited to blood, and TCR repertoires in tissue likely differ from TCR repertoires in blood. The genetic and exposure-history diversity represented was limited by the small number of donors. Naive subsets generally had larger estimated clonotype richness than memory subsets did. Pairwise subsampling led to the expectation that sequencing depth would affect the degree of clonotype sharing among donors.

Note on this clone: This clone's antigen is unknown. One base away there is no much larger clone; base qualities are not given.

Using the deep immunoSEQ assay, multiplex PCR amplified TCR CDR3 regions from genomic DNA. Extracted genomic DNA from each cell subset was distributed evenly across all wells of several immunoSEQ 96-well plates, and each plate was treated as a replicate. For sorted subsets, approximately 190 ng of genomic DNA, equivalent to roughly 33,000 T cell genomes, went into each replicate PCR. Purified libraries were quantified with a Qubit 3.0 fluorometer, sized on a Bioanalyzer 2100, and re-quantified with the KAPA Library Quantification kit. Every immunoSEQ 96-well plate was sequenced on a separate single-read 150-cycle Illumina NextSeq 550 flow cell. Processing in the source paper ran as follows. Because the immunoSEQ output included only junctional sequences and no quality scores, the filtering could not be the same as the filtering used for full-length reads. To assign V/J genes and CDR3, sequences were annotated using PyIR, a Python wrapper for IgBLAST v1.9, with IMGT germline references. Any read was removed if the V/J assignment was weak (E-value above 1e-6), the CDR3 was missing, or the read contained stop codons, out-of-frame junctions, or ambiguous translated residues. A V3J clonotype was defined by an identical inferred V gene, J gene, and CDR3 amino acid sequence. The percentage overlap between two repertoires was calculated by dividing the number of shared unique clonotypes by the size of the smaller repertoire. Three approaches were used to assess repertoire richness: RTK rarefaction, the Chao1 estimator, and Recon v2.1 estimates of unobserved clonotypes. OLGA was used to compute generation probabilities for all TCRbeta clonotypes that the gDNA method yielded from a handful of donors. The clones in this table, taken by TCRdb from immuneACCESS, are in-frame only. Not every clone is retained; where verified, under half of the shortfall comes from an unresolved V gene, and the cause of the rest is unknown. V, J and clone size are taken as reported in that table, and D and trimming were inferred from the DNA itself. In this sample the table shows more than 2,000,000 clones, approximately 92% of which occur a single time. Over 0.12% of the sample is taken by the ten largest.

Healthy HIV-negative adults with no recently reported acute infections or vaccinations were included as donors. All donors were Caucasian adults living in Nashville, Tennessee, USA. CD4+ T cells were enriched through magnetic negative selection, after which naive cells were positively selected on CD45RA and the remaining negative fraction served as the memory subset. Blood was obtained by leukapheresis, after which PBMCs were separated by Ficoll-Histopaque density gradient centrifugation and cryopreserved in liquid nitrogen vapor phase. Analytical flow cytometry was used to check the purity and quantity of each magnetically sorted T cell population. Genomic DNA was isolated from every sorted fraction and measured by UV absorbance on a Nanodrop 2000c. What was sequenced was naive CD4+ T cells sorted from blood. The sample's cell subset or site label, in plain terms: CD45RA+ positively selected. The sequence was obtained from a man in his late teens or twenties in good health.

The sequence in DNA is TGTGCCAGCAGGAGCCTGGGGGGTCAGCCCCAGCATTTT. Translation gives CASRSLGGQPQHF. Recombination connected TRBV6-6 to TRBJ1-5, with TRBD1 tentatively as D gene (5 bases match). The CDR3 covers 13 residues, taking in both the cysteine and the phenylalanine. Left in the record is the CDR3 DNA by itself, 39 bases read in frame from the first base. CDR1 MNHNY and CDR2 SVGAGI are derived from the germline V gene (reference sequence). A distance of 12 bases separates the germline ends of V and J, which lose 6 bases and 6 bases respectively.